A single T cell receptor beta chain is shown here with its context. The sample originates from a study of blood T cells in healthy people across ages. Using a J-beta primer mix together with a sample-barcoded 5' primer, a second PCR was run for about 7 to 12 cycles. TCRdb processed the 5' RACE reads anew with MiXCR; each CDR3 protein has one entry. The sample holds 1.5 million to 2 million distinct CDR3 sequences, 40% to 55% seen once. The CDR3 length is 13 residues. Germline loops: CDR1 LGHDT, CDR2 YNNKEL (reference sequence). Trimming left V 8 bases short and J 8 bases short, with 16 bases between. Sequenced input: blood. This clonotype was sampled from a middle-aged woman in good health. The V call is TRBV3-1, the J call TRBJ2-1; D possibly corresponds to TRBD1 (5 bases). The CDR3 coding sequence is TGTGCCAGCGGGGCTGCGGCTGACGATGAGCAGTTCTTC. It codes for CASGAAADDEQFF.